The 18 T cell receptor beta chains below were found in one sample sequenced in a study of control samples from healthy donors and cancer patients. Repertoires were generated with immunoSEQ multiplex PCR, while TCRdb's copy carries only in-frame clones and drops some. The profile shows over 100,000 clones, 80% to 95% of them singletons. The sequencing input was blood. These receptors all come from a man aged 35 to 55 in good health.

This clone was recorded once. The chain joins TRBV14 to TRBJ2-7; D tentatively reads TRBD1 or TRBD2 (5 bases each). The CDR3 contains 15 residues. CDR1 SGHDN and CDR2 FVKESK come from the germline V gene. Trimming stripped 4 bases from V and 0 bases from J, with 13 bases between. In DNA form, the CDR3 reads TGTGCCAGCAGCCTCACCGGGGCAAACTCCTACGAGCAGTACTTC. This codes for CASSLTGANSYEQYF.

This clone has a single count. The chain joins TRBV19 to TRBJ2-1; perhaps TRBD2 as D (6 bases). Trimming took 7 bases from V and 4 from J, leaving 17 bases between them. CDR1 and CDR2 from the germline V gene are LNHDA and SQIVND (reference sequence). The CDR3 contains 15 residues. The CDR3 region is CASTIERGTYNEQFF. The CDR3 DNA is TGTGCCAGTACCATCGAGCGCGGGACGTACAATGAGCAGTTCTTC.

The rearrangement joins TRBV12-3 or TRBV12-4 to TRBJ1-2, with D possibly being TRBD1 (5 bases). CDR3 length: 13 amino acids. Trimming pared 6 bases from V and 1 base from J, leaving 9 bases between. CDR3 loop: CASSPQDNYGYTF. The CDR3 bases are TGTGCCAGCAGCCCACAGGATAACTATGGCTACACCTTC.

This chain joins TRBV6-4 and TRBJ2-3; TRBD2 agrees at 11 bases. CDR3 length equals 15 residues. CDR1 is MRHNA and CDR2 is SNTAGT in the germline V gene. V gave up 6 bases and J gave up 6 bases; unmatched junction bases: 8. The DNA of the CDR3 is TGTGCCAGCAGCAGTAGCGGGGGGGCCCCGGATACGCAGTATTTT. It encodes CASSSSGGAPDTQYF.

The chain links TRBV27 to TRBJ2-2; TRBD1 matches at 8 bases. The CDR3 is made up of 16 amino acids. The V and J ends lost 4 bases and 5 bases, in that order; junction bases with no gene match: 9. Germline loops: CDR1 MNHEY, CDR2 SMNVEV (reference sequence). This CDR3 is CASSSQGTGKTGELFF. The DNA for the CDR3 is TGTGCCAGCAGTTCCCAGGGGACAGGAAAAACCGGGGAGCTGTTTTTT.

This chain uses TRBV28 with TRBJ1-5; D is perhaps TRBD1 (5 bases). The CDR3 is made up of 16 amino acids. Germline V gives CDR1 MDHEN, CDR2 SYDVKM. Trimming cost V 3 bases and J 4 bases, with 16 bases left between them. CDR3 bases: TGTGCCAGCAGTTTTAGCGTGTCGGGGGAGAATCAGCCCCAGCATTTT. Its protein is CASSFSVSGENQPQHF.

The chain couples TRBV20-1 to TRBJ2-1; D gene uncertain. Germline CDR1 reads DFQATT; CDR2 reads SNEGSKA (reference sequence). CDR3 size: 10 residues. V lost 5 bases to trimming and J lost 15 bases, with 14 bases between them. As DNA, the CDR3 is TGCAGTGCTGGAAGGACCGCCCCGTTCTTC. The encoded protein is CSAGRTAPFF.

The gene calls are TRBV29-1 and TRBJ1-4; TRBD1 might be the D (5 bases). V lost 3 bases to trimming and J lost 7 bases, with 15 bases between them. CDR1 and CDR2 from the germline V gene are SQVTM and ANQGSEA. The CDR3 sequence is 14 residues long. This CDR3 is CSVEGDLQGEKLFF. The CDR3 DNA reads as TGCAGCGTTGAGGGGGACTTGCAGGGTGAAAAACTGTTTTTT.

This chain links TRBV30 with TRBJ1-2; D gene unclear. V was clipped by 1 base and J by 5 bases, with 8 bases between them. This CDR3 has 12 residues. The germline CDR1 and CDR2 sequences are GTSNPN and SVGIG (reference sequence). The CDR3 DNA reads as TGTGCCTGGAGTGCAGACACGTATGGCTACACCTTC. Its protein product is CAWSADTYGYTF.

The CDR3 nucleotides read TGCGCCAGCAGCCAAGGACAGGGCACCTACGAGCAGTACTTC. Protein sequence: CASSQGQGTYEQYF. This chain joins TRBV4-1 and TRBJ2-7; 7 positions agree with TRBD1. CDR1 is MGHRA and CDR2 is YSYEKL in the germline V gene. Unmatched junction bases numbered 2, after V lost 1 base and J lost 2 bases. The CDR3 loop spans 14 amino acids.

The rearrangement joins TRBV5-5 to TRBJ1-6, with no clear D. The V end was cut by 0 bases, the J end by 4 bases, with 8 bases between. Germline lookup yields CDR1 SGHKS and CDR2 YYEKEE (reference sequence). There are 15 residues in the CDR3. CDR3 protein: CASSLEVFYNSPLHF. Written as DNA, the CDR3 is TGTGCCAGCAGCTTGGAAGTTTTTTATAATTCACCCCTCCACTTT.

This chain uses TRBV5-1 with TRBJ2-5; 9 bases match TRBD1. The CDR3 spans 17 residues. Germline V CDR1 and CDR2: SGHRS, YFSETQ. Losses at the gene ends were 0 bases for V and 4 bases for J; bases not matched to a gene: 10. The CDR3 loop is CASSLAPLRQGGETQYF. The CDR3 nucleotides read TGCGCCAGCAGCTTGGCCCCTCTACGACAGGGGGGAGAGACCCAGTACTTC.

The J gene is TRBJ2-3, the V gene TRBV5-5; D not resolved. The V gene lost 4 bases and the J gene lost 6 bases, with 15 bases spanning the gap. This CDR3 has 14 residues. Germline-derived CDR1 and CDR2 are SGHKS and YYEKEE (reference sequence). CDR3 loop: CASSLTFVGDTQYF. DNA for the CDR3: TGTGCCAGCAGCCTAACCTTTGTTGGGGATACGCAGTATTTT.

In nucleotides, the CDR3 is TGTGCCAGCAGCTTGGGACTAGCGGGGGGTGTCGGGGAGCTGTTTTTT. Amino acids: CASSLGLAGGVGELFF. The V gene is TRBV13, the J gene TRBJ2-2, with TRBD2 matching 15 bases. V dropped 3 bases and J dropped 7; count of bases not matched to a gene: 3. Germline values: CDR1 PRHDT, CDR2 FYEKMQ (reference sequence). The CDR3 has 16 amino acids.

The chain has TRBV4-2 and TRBJ2-2, with TRBD2 identical over 10 bases. V trimming: 0 bases; J trimming: 6 bases; junction bases outside the gene matches: 4. This CDR3 is 16 amino acids long. CDR1 and CDR2 from the germline V gene are LGHNA and YNFKEQ. CDR3 protein: CASSQDLGLAAGELFF. In DNA form, the CDR3 reads TGTGCCAGCAGCCAAGATTTAGGACTAGCGGCCGGGGAGCTGTTTTTT.

This chain connects TRBV5-1 to TRBJ2-5, with 11 bases matching TRBD2. Per germline, CDR1 SGHRS and CDR2 YFSETQ. The CDR3 runs to 16 residues. J gave up 2 bases and V 4 bases, and 7 bases lay outside the gene matches. The CDR3 loop is CASSLGTSGIQETQYF. CDR3 nucleotides: TGCGCCAGCAGCCTCGGGACTAGCGGAATACAAGAGACCCAGTACTTC.

This clone was found a few times. The chain carries TRBV6-5 and TRBJ2-1; D remains unclear. Trimming shortened V by 7 bases and J by 7 bases, and 11 bases separated the two germline ends. The CDR3 runs to 12 residues. Germline V CDR1 and CDR2: MNHEY, SVGAGI. CDR3 sequence reads: CASNKVENEQFF. CDR3 nucleotide sequence: TGTGCCAGCAACAAGGTCGAGAATGAGCAGTTCTTC.

The chain has TRBV9 and TRBJ1-4, with a tentative D call TRBD1 (5 bases). V dropped 0 bases and J dropped 0 bases, with 15 bases sitting between them. CDR1 SGDLS and CDR2 YYNGEE come from the germline V gene. CDR3 length: 18 residues. The CDR3 coding sequence is TGTGCCAGCAGCGTAGGGTTCGGGACCGGTGCAACTAATGAAAAACTGTTTTTT. Amino acid sequence: CASSVGFGTGATNEKLFF. Full variable domain (missing parts from reference TRBV9 and TRBJ1-4): DSGVTQTPKHLITATGQRVTLRCSPRSGDLSVYWYQQSLDQGLQFLIQYYNGEERAKGNILERFSAQQFPDLHSELNLSSLELGDSALYFCASSVGFGTGATNEKLFFGSGTQLSVL.